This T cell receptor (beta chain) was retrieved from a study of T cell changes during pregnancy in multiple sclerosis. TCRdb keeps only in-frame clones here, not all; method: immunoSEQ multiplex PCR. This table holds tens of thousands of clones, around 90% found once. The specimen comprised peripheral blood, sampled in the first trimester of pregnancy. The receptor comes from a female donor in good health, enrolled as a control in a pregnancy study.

CDR3 in DNA: TGTGCCAGCAGCCCCCGAGCACACACAGGGGCCACTGAAGCTTTCTTT. Translated, it gives CASSPRAHTGATEAFF. The chain links TRBV7-9 to TRBJ1-1, with 7 bases lining up with TRBD1. Germline CDR1 SEHNR, CDR2 FQNEAQ (reference sequence). The V segment lost 5 bases and the J segment 4 bases; nucleotides outside the gene matches: 13. The CDR3 sequence is 16 residues long.